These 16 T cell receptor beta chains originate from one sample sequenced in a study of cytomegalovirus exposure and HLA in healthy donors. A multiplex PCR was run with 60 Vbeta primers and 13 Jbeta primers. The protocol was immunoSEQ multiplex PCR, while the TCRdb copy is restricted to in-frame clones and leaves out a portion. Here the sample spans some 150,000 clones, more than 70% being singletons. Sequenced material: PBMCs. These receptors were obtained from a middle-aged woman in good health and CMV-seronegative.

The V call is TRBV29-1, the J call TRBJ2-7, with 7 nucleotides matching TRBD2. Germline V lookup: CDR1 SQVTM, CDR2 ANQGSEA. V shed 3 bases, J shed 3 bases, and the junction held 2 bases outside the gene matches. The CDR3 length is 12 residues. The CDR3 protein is CSVDREGYEQYF. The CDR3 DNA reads TGCAGCGTTGACAGGGAGGGCTACGAGCAGTACTTC.

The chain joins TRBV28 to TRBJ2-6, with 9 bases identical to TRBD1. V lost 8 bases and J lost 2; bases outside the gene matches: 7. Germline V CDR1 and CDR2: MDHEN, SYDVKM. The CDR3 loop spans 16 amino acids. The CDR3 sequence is CASGPGQGPGANVLTF. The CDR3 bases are TGTGCCAGCGGTCCGGGACAGGGTCCTGGGGCCAACGTCCTGACTTTC.

The CDR3 DNA follows: TGCGCCAGCAGCTTGTTTACAGGGAGATCTGGGGCCAACGTCCTGACTTTC. Its translation is CASSLFTGRSGANVLTF. This chain connects TRBV5-1 to TRBJ2-6, with D perhaps TRBD1 (6 bases). Germline V gene lookup returns CDR1 SGHRS and CDR2 YFSETQ. With 1 base removed from V and 1 base from J, the gap between germline ends came to 12 bases. This CDR3 is 17 amino acids long.

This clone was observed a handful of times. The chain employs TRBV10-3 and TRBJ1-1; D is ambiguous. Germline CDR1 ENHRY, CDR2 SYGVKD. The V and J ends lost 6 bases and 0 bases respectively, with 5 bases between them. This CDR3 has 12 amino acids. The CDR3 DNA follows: TGTGCCATCAGGGGCCTGAACACTGAAGCTTTCTTT. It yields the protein CAIRGLNTEAFF.

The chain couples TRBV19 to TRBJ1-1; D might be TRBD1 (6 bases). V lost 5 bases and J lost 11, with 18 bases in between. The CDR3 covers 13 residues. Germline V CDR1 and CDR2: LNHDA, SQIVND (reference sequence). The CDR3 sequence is CASSPEQGIRAFF. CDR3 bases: TGTGCCAGTAGTCCCGAACAGGGAATCCGGGCTTTCTTT.

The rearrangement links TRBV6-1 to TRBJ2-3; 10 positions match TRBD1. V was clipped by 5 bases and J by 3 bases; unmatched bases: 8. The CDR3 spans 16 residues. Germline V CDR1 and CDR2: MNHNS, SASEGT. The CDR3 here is CASSKDPGQGTDTQYF. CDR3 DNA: TGTGCCAGCAGTAAAGACCCGGGACAGGGGACAGATACGCAGTATTTT.

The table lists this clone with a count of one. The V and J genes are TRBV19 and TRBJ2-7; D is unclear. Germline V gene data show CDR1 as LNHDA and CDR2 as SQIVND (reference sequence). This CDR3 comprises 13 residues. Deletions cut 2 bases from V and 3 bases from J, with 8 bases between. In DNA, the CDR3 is TGTGCCAGTAGTATATCGGCGGACTACGAGCAGTACTTC. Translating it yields CASSISADYEQYF.

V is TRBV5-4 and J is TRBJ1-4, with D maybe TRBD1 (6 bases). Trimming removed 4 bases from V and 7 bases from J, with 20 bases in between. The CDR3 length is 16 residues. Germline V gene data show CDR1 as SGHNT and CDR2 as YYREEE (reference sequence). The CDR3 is CASSPQLGGSAEKLFF. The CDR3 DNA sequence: TGTGCCAGCAGCCCTCAACTAGGGGGATCGGCTGAAAAACTGTTTTTT.

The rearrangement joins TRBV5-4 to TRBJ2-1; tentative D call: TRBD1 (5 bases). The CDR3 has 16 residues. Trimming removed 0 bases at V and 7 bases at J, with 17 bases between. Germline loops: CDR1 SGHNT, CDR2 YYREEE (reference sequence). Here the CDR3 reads CASSLAHRQGRNEQFF. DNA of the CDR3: TGTGCCAGCAGCTTGGCCCACCGGCAGGGAAGGAATGAGCAGTTCTTC.

The CDR3 loop reads CASRTTGTSYEQYF. In DNA, the CDR3 is TGTGCCAGCAGAACAACCGGGACTTCCTACGAGCAGTACTTC. The chain joins TRBV28 to TRBJ2-7, with a tentative D call TRBD2 (6 bases). Trimming removed 6 bases from V and 1 base from J, with 13 bases in between. Germline CDR1 MDHEN, CDR2 SYDVKM. The CDR3 has 14 amino acids.

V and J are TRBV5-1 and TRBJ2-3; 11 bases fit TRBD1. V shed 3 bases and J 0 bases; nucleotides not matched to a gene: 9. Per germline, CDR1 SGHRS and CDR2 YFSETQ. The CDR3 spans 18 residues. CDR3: CASSYGQGAYSSTDTQYF. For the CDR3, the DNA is TGCGCCAGCAGCTATGGACAGGGGGCCTATTCTAGCACAGATACGCAGTATTTT.

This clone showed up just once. The CDR3 region is CASSPRTGDAYEQYF. The CDR3 nucleotides are TGTGCCAGCAGCCCCAGGACAGGGGACGCCTACGAGCAGTACTTC. J is TRBJ2-7 and V is TRBV7-9; 9 nucleotides align to TRBD1. V shed 5 bases, J shed 2 bases, and the junction held 7 bases outside the gene matches. In germline, CDR1 is SEHNR, CDR2 FQNEAQ (reference sequence). CDR3 length equals 15 residues.

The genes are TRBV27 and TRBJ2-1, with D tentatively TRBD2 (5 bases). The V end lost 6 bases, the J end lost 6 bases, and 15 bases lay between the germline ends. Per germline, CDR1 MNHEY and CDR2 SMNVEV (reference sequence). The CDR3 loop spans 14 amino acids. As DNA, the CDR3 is TGTGCCAGCAGCCCGGGAAGAGCTGCCAATGAGCAGTTCTTC. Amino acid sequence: CASSPGRAANEQFF.

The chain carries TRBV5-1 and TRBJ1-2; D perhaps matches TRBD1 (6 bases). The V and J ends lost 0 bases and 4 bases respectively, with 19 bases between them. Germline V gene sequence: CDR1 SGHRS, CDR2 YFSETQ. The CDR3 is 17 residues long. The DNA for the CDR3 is TGCGCCAGCAGCTTGGGTTTTATCAGTTTACAGGGCTATGGCTACACCTTC. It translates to CASSLGFISLQGYGYTF.

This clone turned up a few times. CDR3 residues: CASSLGIGTEAFF. The DNA for the CDR3 is TGCGCCAGCAGTCTCGGGATAGGCACTGAAGCTTTCTTT. The chain uses TRBV4-1 and TRBJ1-1; the D is unclear. CDR1 MGHRA and CDR2 YSYEKL come from the germline V gene. This CDR3 comprises 13 residues. V was shortened by 6 bases and J by 4 bases, with 12 bases between the two germline ends.

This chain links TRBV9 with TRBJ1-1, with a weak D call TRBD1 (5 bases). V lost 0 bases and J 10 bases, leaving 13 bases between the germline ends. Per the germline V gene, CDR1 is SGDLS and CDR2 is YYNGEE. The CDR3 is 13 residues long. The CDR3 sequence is CASSVVGGVAAFF. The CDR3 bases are TGTGCCAGCAGCGTAGTCGGGGGGGTCGCAGCTTTCTTT.